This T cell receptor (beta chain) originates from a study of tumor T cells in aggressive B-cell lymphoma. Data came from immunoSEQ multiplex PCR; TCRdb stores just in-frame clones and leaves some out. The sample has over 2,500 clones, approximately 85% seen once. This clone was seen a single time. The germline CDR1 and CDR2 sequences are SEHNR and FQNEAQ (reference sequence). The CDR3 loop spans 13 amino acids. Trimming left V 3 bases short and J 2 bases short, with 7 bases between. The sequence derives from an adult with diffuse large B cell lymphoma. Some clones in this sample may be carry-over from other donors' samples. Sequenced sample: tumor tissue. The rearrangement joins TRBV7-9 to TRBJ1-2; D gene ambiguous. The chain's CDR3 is CASSLELNYGYTF. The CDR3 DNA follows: TGTGCCAGCAGCTTGGAACTAAACTATGGCTACACCTTC.